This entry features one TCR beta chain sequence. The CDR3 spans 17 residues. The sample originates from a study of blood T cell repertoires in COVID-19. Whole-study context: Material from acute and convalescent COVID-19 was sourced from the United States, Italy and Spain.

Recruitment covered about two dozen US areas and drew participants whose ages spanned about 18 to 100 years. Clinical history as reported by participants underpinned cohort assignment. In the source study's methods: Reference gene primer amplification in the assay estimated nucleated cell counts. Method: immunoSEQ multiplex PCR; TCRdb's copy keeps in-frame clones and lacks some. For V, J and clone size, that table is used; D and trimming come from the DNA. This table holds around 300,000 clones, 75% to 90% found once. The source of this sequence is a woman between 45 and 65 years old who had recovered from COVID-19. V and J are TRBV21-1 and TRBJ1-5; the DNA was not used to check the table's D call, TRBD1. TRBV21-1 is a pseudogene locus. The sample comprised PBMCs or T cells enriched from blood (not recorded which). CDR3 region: CANPTGTPGGLNQPQHF. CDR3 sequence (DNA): TGTGCCAACCCGACAGGGACGCCGGGCGGCCTCAATCAGCCCCAGCATTTT.